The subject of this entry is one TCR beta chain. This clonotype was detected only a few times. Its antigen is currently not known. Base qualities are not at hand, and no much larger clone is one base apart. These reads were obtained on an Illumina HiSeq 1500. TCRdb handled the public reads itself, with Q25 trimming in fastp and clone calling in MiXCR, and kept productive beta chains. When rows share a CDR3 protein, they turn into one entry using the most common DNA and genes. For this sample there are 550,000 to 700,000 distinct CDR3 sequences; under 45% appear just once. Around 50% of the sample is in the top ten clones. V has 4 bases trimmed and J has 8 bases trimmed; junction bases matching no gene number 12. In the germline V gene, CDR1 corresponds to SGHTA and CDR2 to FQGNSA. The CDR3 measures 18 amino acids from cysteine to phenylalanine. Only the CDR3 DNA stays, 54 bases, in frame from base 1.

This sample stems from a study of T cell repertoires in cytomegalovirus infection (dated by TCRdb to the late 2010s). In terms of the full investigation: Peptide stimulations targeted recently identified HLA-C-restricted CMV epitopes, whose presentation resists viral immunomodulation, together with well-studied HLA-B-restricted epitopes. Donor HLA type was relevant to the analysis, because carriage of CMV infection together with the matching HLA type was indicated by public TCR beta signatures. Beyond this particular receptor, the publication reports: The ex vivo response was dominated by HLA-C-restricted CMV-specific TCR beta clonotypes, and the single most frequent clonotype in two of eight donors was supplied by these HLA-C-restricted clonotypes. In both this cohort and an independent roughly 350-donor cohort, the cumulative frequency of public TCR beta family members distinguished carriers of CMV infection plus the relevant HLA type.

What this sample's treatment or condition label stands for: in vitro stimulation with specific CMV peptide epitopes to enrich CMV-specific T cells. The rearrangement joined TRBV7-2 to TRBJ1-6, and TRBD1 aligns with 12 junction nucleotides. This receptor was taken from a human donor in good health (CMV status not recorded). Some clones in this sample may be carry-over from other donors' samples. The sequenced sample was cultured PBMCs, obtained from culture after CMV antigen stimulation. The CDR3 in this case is CASSWGGPGTGGDSPLHF. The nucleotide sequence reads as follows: TGTGCCAGCAGCTGGGGAGGGCCCGGGACAGGGGGCGATTCACCCCTCCACTTT.